These T cell receptor beta chains were read from a single sample in a study of T cells in Graves' hyperthyroidism and ophthalmopathy. TCRdb processed the multiplex PCR reads anew with MiXCR; each CDR3 protein has one entry. The sample lists about half a million distinct CDR3 sequences, 24% occurring once. The sequencing input was blood. The receptors shown here come from a woman aged 25 to 39 with Graves' ophthalmopathy. Both conserved end residues are part of each CDR3. A D gene is named only where the DNA matches it firmly. A clone size is listed for some rows: how often the clone was seen (once, few, many), or a class if it is expanded.

V gene	J gene	D gene	clone size	CDR3 DNA	CDR3 protein
TRBV7-2	TRBJ1-2	-	many	TGTGCCAGCAGCTTGGGGAAAACTAACTATGGCTACACCTTC	CASSLGKTNYGYTF
TRBV5-1	TRBJ2-7	-	-	TGCGCCAGCAGCTTGTGGATCGAGTCCTACGAGCAGTACTTC	CASSLWIESYEQYF
TRBV6-1	TRBJ1-1	-	-	TGTGCCAGCAGTGAAGCCTACAGGGTAGGCACTGAAGCTTTCTTT	CASSEAYRVGTEAFF
TRBV6-1	TRBJ2-5	-	many	TGTGCCAGCAGTGAACAAGTCCAAGAGACCCAGTACTTC	CASSEQVQETQYF
TRBV19	TRBJ1-5	TRBD1	many	TGTGCCAGGAAGCCCGAGACAGGGGGTGATAGCAATCAGCCCCAGCATTTT	CARKPETGGDSNQPQHF
TRBV5-1	TRBJ1-1	-	-	TGCGCCAGCAGCTTTAGAAACAACACTGAAGCTTTCTTT	CASSFRNNTEAFF
TRBV6-1	TRBJ2-2	TRBD2	many	TGTGCCAGCAGTCCAAATTTACGGGGGGGCCCCGGGGAGCTGTTTTTT	CASSPNLRGGPGELFF
TRBV12-3/TRBV12-4	TRBJ2-7	-	few	TGTGCCAGCAGTTTAGTACAAGAGTTACAGTACTTC	CASSLVQELQYF
TRBV29-1	TRBJ2-2	-	once	TGCAGCGTTGAAGGTGGAGGGACACGGATCGGGGAGCTGTTTTTT	CSVEGGGTRIGELFF
TRBV18	TRBJ1-1	-	many	TGTGCCAGCTCACCACCGTCCAGGAACAAGGTCACTGAAGCTTTCTTT	CASSPPSRNKVTEAFF
TRBV30	TRBJ2-5	TRBD1	few	TGTGCCGGCGGACAGGGGGCTGGGGAGACCCAGTACTTC	CAGGQGAGETQYF
TRBV24-1	TRBJ1-1	-	many	TGTGCCACCAGTGACCCTAATGCCGGTGAAGCTTTCTTT	CATSDPNAGEAFF
TRBV6-5	TRBJ2-7	-	-	TGTGCCAGCAGTTACTCGGTCAGTTCCTACGAGCAGTACTTC	CASSYSVSSYEQYF
TRBV18	TRBJ1-1	-	many	TGTGCCAGCTCCCAGGGTTGGTCCACTGAAGCTTTCTTT	CASSQGWSTEAFF
TRBV5-1	TRBJ1-1	TRBD1	many	TGCGCCAGCAGCGGGAACAGGGGGATCGCTGAAGCTTTCTTT	CASSGNRGIAEAFF
TRBV6-2/TRBV6-3	TRBJ1-1	-	many	TGTGCCAGCAGTTCCCCCACAGGCTTGCGCCGGCGGAACACTGAAGCTTTCTTT	CASSSPTGLRRRNTEAFF
TRBV6-5	TRBJ1-6	-	many	TGTGCCAGCAGTTACTCTCCAGGGATAGATTCACCCCTCCACTTT	CASSYSPGIDSPLHF
TRBV5-1	TRBJ1-1	-	few	TGCGCCAGCAGGCGGGGGCCTGGGGCGGACACTGAAGCTTTCTTT	CASRRGPGADTEAFF
TRBV6-2/TRBV6-3	TRBJ1-1	-	many	TGTGCCAGCAGAGGGGTTGGGTTTACTGAAGCTTTCTTT	CASRGVGFTEAFF
TRBV5-6	TRBJ2-7	-	-	TGTGCCAGCAGCGAAGGACACTCCTACGAGCAGTACTTC	CASSEGHSYEQYF
TRBV10-1	TRBJ2-7	TRBD1	many	TGCGCCAGCAGTCCCACAGGGGGCGAAGGTGACTACGAGCAGTACTTC	CASSPTGGEGDYEQYF
TRBV11-2	TRBJ2-7	TRBD1	many	TGTGCCAGCAGCTTAGACAGGGGGCGGGACTACGAGCAGTACTTC	CASSLDRGRDYEQYF
TRBV28	TRBJ2-7	TRBD2	many	TGTGCCAGCAGCTCGAGGATAAGACTAGCGCGCTACGAGCAGTACTTC	CASSSRIRLARYEQYF
TRBV11-1	TRBJ2-7	-	many	TGTGCCAGCAGCTTGGGTCTGCGGACAGCCTCCCCCTACGAGCAGTACTTC	CASSLGLRTASPYEQYF
TRBV6-1	TRBJ2-4	TRBD2	many	TGTGCCAGCAGTGAACTTAGCGGGGAGGCCAAAAACATTCAGTACTTC	CASSELSGEAKNIQYF
TRBV11-2	TRBJ1-5	-	-	TGTGCCAGCAGCCCCCAGGGGCGGGGGGATCGCAATCAGCCCCAGCATTTT	CASSPQGRGDRNQPQHF
TRBV5-1	TRBJ2-3	-	-	TGCGCCAGCAGCTTGGCGGTCCTGGGAGGTAGCACAGATACGCAGTATTTT	CASSLAVLGGSTDTQYF
TRBV6-7	TRBJ1-5	-	few	TGTGCCAGCAGTTACTCGAAGTACGGGGATAATCAGCCCCAGCATTTT	CASSYSKYGDNQPQHF
TRBV6-1	TRBJ2-7	TRBD1	few	TGTGCCAGCAGTGAAGCCAGGGGACAGACATACGAGCAGTACTTC	CASSEARGQTYEQYF
TRBV10-1	TRBJ2-5	TRBD1	-	TGCGCCAGCAGTGAGGACAGGGGCCCAAGAGATCGCCACTTC	CASSEDRGPRDRHF
TRBV29-1	TRBJ2-5	-	many	TGCAGCGTTGAAGATGTTGACAATGAAGAGACCCAGTACTTC	CSVEDVDNEETQYF
TRBV15	TRBJ2-7	-	many	TGTGCCACCAGTCGGGAGTTCTCCTACGAGCAGTACTTC	CATSREFSYEQYF
TRBV7-8	TRBJ2-7	-	many	TGTGCCAGCAGCTTAGCTTCTCCCCCCTACGAGCAGTACTTC	CASSLASPPYEQYF
TRBV9	TRBJ2-5	-	-	TGTGCCAGCAGCGTAGGGGATGTCCCAGGAGAGACCCAGTACTTC	CASSVGDVPGETQYF
TRBV4-3	TRBJ2-7	-	many	TGCGCCAGCAGCCAAGAATCCACGGGCTTGGTGCAGTACTTC	CASSQESTGLVQYF
TRBV7-2	TRBJ2-5	TRBD2	once	TGTGCCAGCAGCTTAATAGCGGGGGGGCGAGAGACCCAGTACTTC	CASSLIAGGRETQYF
TRBV6-2/TRBV6-3	TRBJ1-6	-	many	TGTGCCAGCACCACGTATAATTCACCCCTCCACTTT	CASTTYNSPLHF
TRBV6-1	TRBJ1-2	-	many	TGTGCCAGCAGGAAAAGGGGACTCAAGCTCGGGGGCTACACCTTC	CASRKRGLKLGGYTF
TRBV19	TRBJ1-2	-	few	TGTGCCAGTAGTATGGCAGTCATAACTGACTATGGCTACACCTTC	CASSMAVITDYGYTF
TRBV24-1	TRBJ1-2	-	few	TGTGCCACCAGTGGAGGGCCAGGGTTCTATGGCTACACCTTC	CATSGGPGFYGYTF
TRBV20-1	TRBJ2-7	TRBD1	many	TGCAGTGCTAGAGATAGGCCCTTCCCCGGGGACAGCTCCTACGAGCAGTACTTC	CSARDRPFPGDSSYEQYF
TRBV19	TRBJ2-2	-	many	TGTGCCACCCTACCCCAAAGGGGATACGTCGGGGAGCTGTTTTTT	CATLPQRGYVGELFF
TRBV27	TRBJ1-2	-	many	TGTGCCAGCAGTTCGCACGCACCAGGGGCTCAAGGATATAACTATGGCTACACCTTC	CASSSHAPGAQGYNYGYTF
TRBV6-5	TRBJ2-7	-	many	TGTGCCAGCAGTTACGCGTTTGGGTTCTACGAGCAGTACTTC	CASSYAFGFYEQYF
TRBV5-1	TRBJ1-1	-	-	TGCGCCAGCAGCTTTGGAACAGGTTACACTGAAGCTTTCTTT	CASSFGTGYTEAFF
TRBV6-5	TRBJ1-1	-	-	TGTGCCAGCAGTTACGAGGACTTGAACACTGAAGCTTTCTTT	CASSYEDLNTEAFF
TRBV28	TRBJ1-1	TRBD1	once	TGTGCCAGCAGCGACAGGGTTTTGAACACTGAAGCTTTCTTT	CASSDRVLNTEAFF
TRBV11-1	TRBJ2-2	-	once	TGTGCCAGCAGCCCCTCTCCCGGGTATAGCCGCACCGGGGAGCTGTTTTTT	CASSPSPGYSRTGELFF
TRBV6-1	TRBJ2-4	TRBD1	few	TGTGCCAGCAGTGGGACAGGGGTTGACATTAAGTACTTC	CASSGTGVDIKYF
TRBV7-3	TRBJ2-7	-	many	TGTGCCAGCAGCTTTATTCCTGAGGGGGTTCAGTACTTC	CASSFIPEGVQYF
TRBV6-2/TRBV6-3	TRBJ1-5	-	-	TGTGCCAGCAAGTTCGAGGCAGCCCGCAATCAGCCCCAGCATTTT	CASKFEAARNQPQHF
TRBV27	TRBJ2-7	TRBD1	-	TGTGCCAGCACTCGGGCAGGGGGCAACGAGCAGTACTTC	CASTRAGGNEQYF
TRBV29-1	TRBJ2-7	-	-	TGCAGCGTTGATGTTCCAGGACGGCTCGAGCAGTACTTC	CSVDVPGRLEQYF
TRBV20-1	TRBJ2-5	TRBD2	-	TGCAGTGCGGGAGGGGCGGAGACCCAGTACTTC	CSAGGAETQYF
TRBV5-1	TRBJ2-7	-	many	TGCGCCAGCAGCTTGGAACAGGGCGAGCAGTACTTC	CASSLEQGEQYF
TRBV30	TRBJ1-1	-	-	TGTGCCTGGAGTGTAGGCACTGAAGCTTTCTTT	CAWSVGTEAFF
TRBV27	TRBJ1-1	-	many	TGTGCCAGCAGTTTCCAAGGCTATAACACTGAAGCTTTCTTT	CASSFQGYNTEAFF
TRBV20-1	TRBJ1-5	-	-	TGCAGTGCTGGAGGAGATAGCAATCAGCCCCAGCATTTT	CSAGGDSNQPQHF